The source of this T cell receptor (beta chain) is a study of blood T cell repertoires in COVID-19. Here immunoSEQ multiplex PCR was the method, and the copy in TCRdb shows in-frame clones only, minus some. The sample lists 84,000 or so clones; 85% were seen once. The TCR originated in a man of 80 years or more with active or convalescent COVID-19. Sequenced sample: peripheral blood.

Written as DNA, the CDR3 is TGTGCCAGCAGCCCTCGGGACTTATACGAGCAGTACGTC. This sequence encodes CASSPRDLYEQYV. J is TRBJ2-7 and V is TRBV11-2; TRBD2 might be the D (6 bases). CDR1 and CDR2 (germline): SGHAT, FQNNGV. This CDR3 contains 13 residues. V dropped 5 bases and J dropped 4 bases, with 12 bases sitting between them.